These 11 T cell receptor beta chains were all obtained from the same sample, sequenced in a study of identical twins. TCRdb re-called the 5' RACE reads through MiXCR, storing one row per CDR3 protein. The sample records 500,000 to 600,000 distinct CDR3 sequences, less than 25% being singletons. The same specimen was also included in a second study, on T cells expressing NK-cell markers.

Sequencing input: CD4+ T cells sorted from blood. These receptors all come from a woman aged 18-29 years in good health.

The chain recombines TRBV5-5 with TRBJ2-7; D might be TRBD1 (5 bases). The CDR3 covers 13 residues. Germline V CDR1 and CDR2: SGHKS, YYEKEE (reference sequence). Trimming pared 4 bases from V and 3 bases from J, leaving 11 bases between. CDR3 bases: TGTGCCAGCAGCCCTACAGGTTTCTACGAGCAGTACTTC. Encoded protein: CASSPTGFYEQYF.

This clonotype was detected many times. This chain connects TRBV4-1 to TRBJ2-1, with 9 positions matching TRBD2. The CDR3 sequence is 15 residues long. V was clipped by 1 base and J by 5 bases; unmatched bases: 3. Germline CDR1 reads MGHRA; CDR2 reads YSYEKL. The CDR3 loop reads CASSQAAGGNNEQFF. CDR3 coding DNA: TGCGCCAGCAGCCAAGCAGCGGGGGGAAACAATGAGCAGTTCTTC.

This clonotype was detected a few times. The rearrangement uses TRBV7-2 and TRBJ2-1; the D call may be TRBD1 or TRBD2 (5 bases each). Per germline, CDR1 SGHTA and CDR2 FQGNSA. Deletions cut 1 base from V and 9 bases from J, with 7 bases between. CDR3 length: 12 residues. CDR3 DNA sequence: TGTGCCAGCAGCTTAGTGGGGGTTGAGCAGTTCTTC. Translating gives CASSLVGVEQFF. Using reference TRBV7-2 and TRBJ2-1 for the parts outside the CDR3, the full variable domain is GAGVSQSPSNKVTEKGKDVELRCDPISGHTALYWYRQSLGQGLEFLIYFQGNSAPDKSGLPSDRFSAERTGGSVSTLTIQRTQQEDSAVYLCASSLVGVEQFFGPGTRLTVL.

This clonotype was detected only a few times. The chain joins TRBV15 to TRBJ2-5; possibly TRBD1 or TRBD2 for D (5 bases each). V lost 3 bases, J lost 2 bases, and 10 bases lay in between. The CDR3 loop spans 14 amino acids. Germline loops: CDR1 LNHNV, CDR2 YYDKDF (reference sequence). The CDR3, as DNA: TGTGCCACCAGCAGCTTGGGGGATCAAGAGACCCAGTACTTC. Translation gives CATSSLGDQETQYF.

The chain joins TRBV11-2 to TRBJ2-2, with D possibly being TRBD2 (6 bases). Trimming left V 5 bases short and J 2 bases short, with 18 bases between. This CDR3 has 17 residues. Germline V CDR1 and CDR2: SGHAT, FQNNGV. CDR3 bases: TGTGCCAGCAGCCCCCGTTGGGGGGTCTCAAACACCGGGGAGCTGTTTTTT. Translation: CASSPRWGVSNTGELFF.

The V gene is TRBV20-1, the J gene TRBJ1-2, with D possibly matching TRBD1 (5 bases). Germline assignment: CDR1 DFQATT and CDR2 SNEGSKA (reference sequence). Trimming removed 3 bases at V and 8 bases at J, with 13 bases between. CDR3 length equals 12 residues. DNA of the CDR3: TGCAGTGCTAGGGACATCAATGTAGGCTACACCTTC. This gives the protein CSARDINVGYTF.

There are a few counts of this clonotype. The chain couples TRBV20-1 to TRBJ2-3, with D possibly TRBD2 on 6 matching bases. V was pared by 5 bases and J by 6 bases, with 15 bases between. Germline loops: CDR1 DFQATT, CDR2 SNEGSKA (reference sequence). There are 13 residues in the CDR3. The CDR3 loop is CSAYHHGGDTQYF. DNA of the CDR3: TGCAGTGCTTATCATCATGGGGGGGATACGCAGTATTTT.

The CDR3 loop reads CASALLDRGYGYTF. The DNA of the CDR3 is TGTGCCAGCGCGTTACTCGACAGGGGGTATGGCTACACCTTC. J is TRBJ1-2 and V is TRBV6-5; 9 positions match TRBD1. Germline V gene sequence: CDR1 MNHEY, CDR2 SVGAGI. The CDR3 consists of 14 residues. V lost 8 bases and J lost 5; bases outside the gene matches: 9.

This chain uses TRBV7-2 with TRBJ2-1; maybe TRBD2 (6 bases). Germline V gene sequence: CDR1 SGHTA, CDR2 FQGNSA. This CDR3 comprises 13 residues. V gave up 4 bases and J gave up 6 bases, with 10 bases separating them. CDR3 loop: CASSSGLSNEQFF. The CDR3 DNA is TGTGCCAGCAGCTCGGGACTTAGCAATGAGCAGTTCTTC. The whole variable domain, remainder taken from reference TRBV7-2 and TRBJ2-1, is GAGVSQSPSNKVTEKGKDVELRCDPISGHTALYWYRQSLGQGLEFLIYFQGNSAPDKSGLPSDRFSAERTGGSVSTLTIQRTQQEDSAVYLCASSSGLSNEQFFGPGTRLTVL.

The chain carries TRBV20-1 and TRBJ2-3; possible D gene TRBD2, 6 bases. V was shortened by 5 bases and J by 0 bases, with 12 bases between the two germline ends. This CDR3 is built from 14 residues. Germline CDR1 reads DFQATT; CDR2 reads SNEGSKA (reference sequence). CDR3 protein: CSAHGTSSTDTQYF. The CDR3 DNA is TGCAGTGCTCACGGGACTTCTAGCACAGATACGCAGTATTTT.

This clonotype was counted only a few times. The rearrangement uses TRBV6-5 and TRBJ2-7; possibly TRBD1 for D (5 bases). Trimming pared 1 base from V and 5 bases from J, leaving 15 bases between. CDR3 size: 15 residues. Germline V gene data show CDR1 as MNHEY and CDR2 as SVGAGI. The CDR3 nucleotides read TGTGCCAGCAGTTACTTCATAACAGGTGGGCACGAGCAGTACTTC. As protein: CASSYFITGGHEQYF.